This entry describes one T cell receptor (beta chain). Its antigen is unknown. Base qualities are not provided; no much larger clone lies one nucleotide away. Libraries were constructed by the immunoSEQ multiplex PCR assay. Rearranged TCR beta chain sequences were amplified with the hsTCRB Kit following the manufacturer's protocol. An Illumina MiSeq was used to sequence the TCRB libraries. Turning to the authors' computational methods: The proprietary platform of the kit vendor was used for demultiplexing, trimming and gene mapping. The immuneACCESS repertoire file appears here via TCRdb, limited to in-frame rearrangements. These files lack a portion of the clones; in checked studies, under half of the deficit traces to unresolved V genes, and the cause of the others is not known. V, J and clone size reflect that table, while D and trimming were determined from the DNA. The sample yields fewer than 65,000 clones; over 65% were counted once. In total, the top ten clones hold 1.8% of the sample.

The data are from a study of a mutant IDH1 vaccine in newly diagnosed glioma (dated by TCRdb to the early 2020s). For context, the study as a whole: Of the approximately 34 patients who were treated, around 62% were male and around 40% were female, and the mean age was about 40 years. Prior to enrollment, patients had been given standard therapy consisting of radiotherapy alone, temozolomide alone, or radiochemotherapy with temozolomide, with the combination given to most patients. Peripheral blood was drawn at six visits: V03 (baseline), V05, V07, V10, V12 and V13. Longitudinal TCRB deep sequencing was performed for fewer than 30 treated patients wherever samples were available for exploratory analyses.

The time point label on this specimen signifies: baseline, week 1 (first vaccination visit). The treatment or condition label corresponds to: pre-vaccination baseline after standard-of-care therapy. All donors had newly diagnosed IDH1-mutant astrocytomas of WHO grade 3 or 4 that showed loss of nuclear ATRX. The samples were drawn from NOA16, a multicentre, single-arm, open-label phase I trial in Germany that tested a mutant IDH1 peptide vaccine in humans for the first time. Visit V03 blood draws served as the baseline sample for immunogenicity testing. Genomic DNA for TCRB sequencing was isolated from EDTA blood with the DNeasy Blood and Tissue Kit. Overall study outcomes, separate from this receptor: PBMC samples for TCRB deep sequencing were selected based on availability. Across multiple MHC alleles, vaccine-induced immune responses were seen in 90% to 95% of patients. The authors noted that analyses of patient blood samples could not be reproduced because of sample limitations. Pseudoprogression seemed to be unrelated to changes in the top peripheral T cell clonotypes found by TCRB sequencing.

There are 14 amino acids in the CDR3, from cysteine to phenylalanine inclusive. The entry retains the CDR3 DNA only, 42 bases that are in frame from base 1. Relative to germline, V is missing 8 bases and J is missing 10 bases, with 12 bases of the junction outside any gene match. CDR1 SGHTA and CDR2 FQGNSA were looked up in the germline V gene. The chain is made from TRBV7-2 and TRBJ2-1, and 9 junctional nucleotides match TRBD2. Here the sequenced sample was PBMCs, taken from a glioma patient treated with radiotherapy, temozolomide or both. The receptor comes from a woman between 35 and 50 years old with glioma. The DNA reads TGTGCCAGCCGGCGGGGGGGCCAAGGGGAAGAGCAGTTCTTC. Protein translation: CASRRGGQGEEQFF.